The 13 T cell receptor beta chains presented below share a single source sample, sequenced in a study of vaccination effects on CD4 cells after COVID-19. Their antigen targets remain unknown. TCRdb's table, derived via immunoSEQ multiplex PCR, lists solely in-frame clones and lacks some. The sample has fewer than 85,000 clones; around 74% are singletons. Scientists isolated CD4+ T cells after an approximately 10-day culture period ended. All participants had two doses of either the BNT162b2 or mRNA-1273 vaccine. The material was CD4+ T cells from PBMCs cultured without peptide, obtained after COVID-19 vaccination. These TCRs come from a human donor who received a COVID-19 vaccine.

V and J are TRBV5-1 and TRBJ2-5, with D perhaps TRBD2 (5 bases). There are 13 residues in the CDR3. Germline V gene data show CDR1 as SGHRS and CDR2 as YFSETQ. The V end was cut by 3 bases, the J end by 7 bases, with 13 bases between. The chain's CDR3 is CASSWTDLGTQYF. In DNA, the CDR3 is TGCGCCAGCAGCTGGACTGACTTGGGGACCCAGTACTTC.

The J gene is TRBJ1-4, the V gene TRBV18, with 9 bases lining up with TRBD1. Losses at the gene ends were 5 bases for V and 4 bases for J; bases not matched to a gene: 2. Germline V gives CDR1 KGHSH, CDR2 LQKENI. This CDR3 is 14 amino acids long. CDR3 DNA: TGTGCCAGCTCATCGGACAGGGGTAATGAAAAACTGTTTTTT. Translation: CASSSDRGNEKLFF.

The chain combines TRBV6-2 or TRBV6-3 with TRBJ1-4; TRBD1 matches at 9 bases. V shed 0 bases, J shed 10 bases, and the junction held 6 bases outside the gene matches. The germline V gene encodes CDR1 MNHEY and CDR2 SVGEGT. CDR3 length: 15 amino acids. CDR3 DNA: TGTGCCAGCAGTTACTCGAGGGACAGGGTGCCAAAACTGTTTTTT. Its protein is CASSYSRDRVPKLFF.

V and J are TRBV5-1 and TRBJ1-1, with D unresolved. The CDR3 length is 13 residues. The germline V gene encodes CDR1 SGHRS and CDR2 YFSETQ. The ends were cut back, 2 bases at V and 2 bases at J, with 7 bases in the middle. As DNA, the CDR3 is TGCGCCAGCAGCTTTAGACAAAACACTGAAGCTTTCTTT. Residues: CASSFRQNTEAFF.

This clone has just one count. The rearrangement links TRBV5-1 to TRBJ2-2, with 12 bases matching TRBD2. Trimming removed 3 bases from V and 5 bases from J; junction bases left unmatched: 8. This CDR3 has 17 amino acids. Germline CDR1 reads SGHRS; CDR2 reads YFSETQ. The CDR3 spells CASSSGPLAGGTGELFF. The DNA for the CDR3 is TGCGCCAGCAGCTCTGGCCCGCTAGCGGGGGGGACCGGGGAGCTGTTTTTT.

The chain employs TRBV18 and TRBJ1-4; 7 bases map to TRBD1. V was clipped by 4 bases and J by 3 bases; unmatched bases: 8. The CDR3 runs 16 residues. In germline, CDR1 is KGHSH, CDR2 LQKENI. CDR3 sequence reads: CASSRYSQGPNEKLFF. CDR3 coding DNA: TGTGCCAGCTCACGCTATTCACAGGGGCCTAATGAAAAACTGTTTTTT. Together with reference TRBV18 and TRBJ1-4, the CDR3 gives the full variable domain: NAGVMQNPRHLVRRRGQEARLRCSPMKGHSHVYWYRQLPEEGLKFMVYLQKENIIDESGMPKERFSAEFPKEGPSILRIQQVVRGDSAAYFCASSRYSQGPNEKLFFGSGTQLSVL.

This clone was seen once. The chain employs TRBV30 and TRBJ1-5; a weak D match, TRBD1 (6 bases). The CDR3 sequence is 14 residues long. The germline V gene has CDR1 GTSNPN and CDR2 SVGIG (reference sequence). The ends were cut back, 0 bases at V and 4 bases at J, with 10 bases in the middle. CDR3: CAWSVDTGNQPQHF. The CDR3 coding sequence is TGTGCCTGGAGTGTAGATACAGGGAATCAGCCCCAGCATTTT. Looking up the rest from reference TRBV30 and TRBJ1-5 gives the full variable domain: SQTIHQWPATLVQPVGSPLSLECTVEGTSNPNLYWYRQAAGRGLQLLFYSVGIGQISSEVPQNLSASRPQDRQFILSSKKLLLSDSGFYLCAWSVDTGNQPQHFGDGTRLSIL.

The CDR3 here is CASRPSAGAIYEQYV. The DNA for the CDR3 is TGTGCCAGCAGACCTTCGGCGGGGGCCATCTACGAGCAGTACGTC. The V gene is TRBV6-5, the J gene TRBJ2-7; maybe TRBD2 (7 bases). V lost 6 bases, J lost 3 bases, and 18 bases lay in between. The germline V gene encodes CDR1 MNHEY and CDR2 SVGAGI. The CDR3 spans 15 residues.

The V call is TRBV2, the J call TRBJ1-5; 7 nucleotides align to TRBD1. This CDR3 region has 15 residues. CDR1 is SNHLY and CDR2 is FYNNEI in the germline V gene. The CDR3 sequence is CASRDDRAGNQPQHF. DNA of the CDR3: TGTGCTTCTCGGGACGACAGGGCGGGCAATCAGCCCCAGCATTTT.

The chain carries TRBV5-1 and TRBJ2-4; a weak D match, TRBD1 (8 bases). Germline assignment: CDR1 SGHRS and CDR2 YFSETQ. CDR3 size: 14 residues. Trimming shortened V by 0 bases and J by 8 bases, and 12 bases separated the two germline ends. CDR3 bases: TGCGCCAGCAGCTTGGGGACAGGGAGGGACATTCAGTACTTC. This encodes CASSLGTGRDIQYF.

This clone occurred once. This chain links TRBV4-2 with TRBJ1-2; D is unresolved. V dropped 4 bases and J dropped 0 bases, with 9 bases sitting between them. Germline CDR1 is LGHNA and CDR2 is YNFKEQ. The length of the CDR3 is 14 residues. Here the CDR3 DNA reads TGTGCCAGCAGCCGAGCCAGCCCTAACTATGGCTACACCTTC. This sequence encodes CASSRASPNYGYTF.

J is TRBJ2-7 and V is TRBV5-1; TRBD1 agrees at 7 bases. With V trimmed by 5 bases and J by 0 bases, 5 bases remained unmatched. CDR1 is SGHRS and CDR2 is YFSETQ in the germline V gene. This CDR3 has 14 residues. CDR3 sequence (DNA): TGCGCCAGCAGTGAGACAGGGCTCTCCTACGAGCAGTACGTC. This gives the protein CASSETGLSYEQYV.

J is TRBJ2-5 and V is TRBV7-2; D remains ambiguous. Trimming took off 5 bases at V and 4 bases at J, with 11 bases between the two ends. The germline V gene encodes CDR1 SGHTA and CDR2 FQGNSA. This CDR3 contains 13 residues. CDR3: CASSLKWVETQYF. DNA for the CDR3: TGTGCCAGCAGCCTTAAATGGGTAGAGACCCAGTACTTC.